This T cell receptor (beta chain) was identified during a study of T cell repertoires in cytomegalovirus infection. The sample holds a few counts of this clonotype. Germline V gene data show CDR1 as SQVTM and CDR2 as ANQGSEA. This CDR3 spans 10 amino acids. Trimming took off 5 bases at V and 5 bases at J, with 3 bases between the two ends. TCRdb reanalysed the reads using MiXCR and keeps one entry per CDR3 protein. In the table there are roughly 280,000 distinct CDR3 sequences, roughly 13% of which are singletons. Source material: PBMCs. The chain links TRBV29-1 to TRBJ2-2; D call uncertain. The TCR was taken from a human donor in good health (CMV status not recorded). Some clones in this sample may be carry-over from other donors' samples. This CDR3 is CSVSTGELFF. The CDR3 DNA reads TGCAGCGTTTCGACCGGGGAGCTGTTTTTT.